A selection of T cell receptor beta chains follows, all from one sample in a study of T cell repertoires in cytomegalovirus infection. TCRdb passed the reads through MiXCR, listing each CDR3 protein once. The repertoire holds about 900,000 distinct CDR3 sequences, with approximately 31% as singletons. For these receptors, no antigen is known. Material: cultured CD8+ T cells from PBMCs, obtained from culture after CMV antigen stimulation. The source is a human donor in good health (CMV status not recorded). Some clones in this sample may be carry-over from other donors' samples. Both conserved end residues are part of each CDR3. Each record gives: J gene, clone size, V gene, CDR3 protein. The size of a clone is reported for some rows only, either as once, few or many, or as a class for expanded clones.

j_gene: TRBJ2-4
abundance: many
v_gene: TRBV19
CDR3aa: CASSIDDSRRAKNIQYF

j_gene: TRBJ2-2
abundance: .
v_gene: TRBV29-1
CDR3aa: CSVGGMVGELFF

j_gene: TRBJ1-1
abundance: few
v_gene: TRBV6-2/TRBV6-3
CDR3aa: CASSYAETGSTEAFF

j_gene: TRBJ2-1
abundance: many
v_gene: TRBV7-6
CDR3aa: CASSPPTAYNEQFF

j_gene: TRBJ2-3
abundance: .
v_gene: TRBV27
CDR3aa: CASKGGGVFSDTQYF

j_gene: TRBJ1-1
abundance: many
v_gene: TRBV7-2
CDR3aa: CASRRVGRPEAFF

j_gene: TRBJ2-1
abundance: .
v_gene: TRBV29-1
CDR3aa: CSVTVGAGSGNEQFF

j_gene: TRBJ1-1
abundance: .
v_gene: TRBV7-9
CDR3aa: CASSLSLGARVAFF

j_gene: TRBJ1-1
abundance: many
v_gene: TRBV12-3/TRBV12-4
CDR3aa: CASSFIISGGWDTEAFF

j_gene: TRBJ2-7
abundance: few
v_gene: TRBV14
CDR3aa: CASSHDLLGAEQYF

j_gene: TRBJ1-1
abundance: few
v_gene: TRBV29-1
CDR3aa: CSVEGEADTEAFF

j_gene: TRBJ1-2
abundance: .
v_gene: TRBV12-3/TRBV12-4
CDR3aa: CASTPGQGDYGYTF

j_gene: TRBJ1-5
abundance: .
v_gene: TRBV27
CDR3aa: CASSLFPLQPQHF

j_gene: TRBJ1-5
abundance: few
v_gene: TRBV4-1
CDR3aa: CASSQVLGNMPQHF

j_gene: TRBJ1-4
abundance: many
v_gene: TRBV7-9
CDR3aa: CASSLIGLNGDEKLFF

j_gene: TRBJ2-7
abundance: many
v_gene: TRBV7-9
CDR3aa: CASSSPNYPGLKQYF

j_gene: TRBJ1-1
abundance: .
v_gene: TRBV10-3
CDR3aa: CAISERNTGTGGTEAFF

j_gene: TRBJ1-4
abundance: once
v_gene: TRBV4-1
CDR3aa: CASSQAGKLFF

j_gene: TRBJ1-2
abundance: few
v_gene: TRBV7-9
CDR3aa: CASSPRGGVSF

j_gene: TRBJ2-3
abundance: few
v_gene: TRBV4-1
CDR3aa: CASSQRPSGGAVIDTQYF

j_gene: TRBJ2-2
abundance: .
v_gene: TRBV27
CDR3aa: CASSIFGNLDSQRTGELFF

j_gene: TRBJ2-3
abundance: few
v_gene: TRBV7-9
CDR3aa: CASSPPGRGATDTQYF

j_gene: TRBJ2-1
abundance: .
v_gene: TRBV27
CDR3aa: CASSRGQHNEQFF

j_gene: TRBJ1-5
abundance: .
v_gene: TRBV2
CDR3aa: CASSRSSDQPQHF

j_gene: TRBJ2-7
abundance: many
v_gene: TRBV7-6
CDR3aa: CASSLGPGQGYEQYF

j_gene: TRBJ1-2
abundance: .
v_gene: TRBV4-3
CDR3aa: CASSQDRQGARGYTF

j_gene: TRBJ2-7
abundance: once
v_gene: TRBV10-2
CDR3aa: CASSDGYRGQVEQYF

j_gene: TRBJ1-2
abundance: few
v_gene: TRBV6-5
CDR3aa: CASSYSFQGDGYTF

j_gene: TRBJ1-1
abundance: few
v_gene: TRBV4-1
CDR3aa: CASSQGRTVEAFF

j_gene: TRBJ2-3
abundance: .
v_gene: TRBV15
CDR3aa: CATSRDWRGVTDTQYF

j_gene: TRBJ2-3
abundance: few
v_gene: TRBV7-3
CDR3aa: CASSSSGTTSDTQYF

j_gene: TRBJ2-1
abundance: few
v_gene: TRBV6-5
CDR3aa: CASSYSDRGNNEQFF

j_gene: TRBJ2-3
abundance: .
v_gene: TRBV7-9
CDR3aa: CASSGGRKYF

j_gene: TRBJ2-3
abundance: .
v_gene: TRBV15
CDR3aa: CATSGSDREALTSTDTQYF

j_gene: TRBJ1-1
abundance: few
v_gene: TRBV6-2/TRBV6-3
CDR3aa: CASTWGTGGTEAFF

j_gene: TRBJ1-5
abundance: many
v_gene: TRBV7-2
CDR3aa: CASSLELYSNQPQHF

j_gene: TRBJ2-1
abundance: many
v_gene: TRBV7-3
CDR3aa: CASSVAPPGDRNLYNEQFF

j_gene: TRBJ2-1
abundance: many
v_gene: TRBV12-3/TRBV12-4
CDR3aa: CASSLGRPSGGGNEQFF

j_gene: TRBJ2-5
abundance: few
v_gene: TRBV13
CDR3aa: CASSSPSGEFGKTQYF

j_gene: TRBJ2-3
abundance: .
v_gene: TRBV2
CDR3aa: CASIRGDAQYF

j_gene: TRBJ1-4
abundance: few
v_gene: TRBV10-3
CDR3aa: CAISESGGLEKLFF

j_gene: TRBJ2-7
abundance: .
v_gene: TRBV19
CDR3aa: CASSIFGVSYEQYF

j_gene: TRBJ1-1
abundance: .
v_gene: TRBV6-8
CDR3aa: CASSYSGIPTEAFF

j_gene: TRBJ1-2
abundance: .
v_gene: TRBV29-1
CDR3aa: CSAPTGGVGYTF

j_gene: TRBJ1-5
abundance: few
v_gene: TRBV4-1
CDR3aa: CASSQPQGQPQHF

j_gene: TRBJ1-5
abundance: .
v_gene: TRBV28
CDR3aa: CASSGDQPQHF

j_gene: TRBJ2-7
abundance: .
v_gene: TRBV7-8
CDR3aa: CASSFKGAPDEQYF

j_gene: TRBJ2-3
abundance: .
v_gene: TRBV6-6
CDR3aa: CASSYRSGLDTQYF

j_gene: TRBJ1-1
abundance: .
v_gene: TRBV6-1
CDR3aa: CASSGRGTNTEAFF

j_gene: TRBJ2-1
abundance: .
v_gene: TRBV6-6
CDR3aa: CASSYWRSGSSYNEQFF